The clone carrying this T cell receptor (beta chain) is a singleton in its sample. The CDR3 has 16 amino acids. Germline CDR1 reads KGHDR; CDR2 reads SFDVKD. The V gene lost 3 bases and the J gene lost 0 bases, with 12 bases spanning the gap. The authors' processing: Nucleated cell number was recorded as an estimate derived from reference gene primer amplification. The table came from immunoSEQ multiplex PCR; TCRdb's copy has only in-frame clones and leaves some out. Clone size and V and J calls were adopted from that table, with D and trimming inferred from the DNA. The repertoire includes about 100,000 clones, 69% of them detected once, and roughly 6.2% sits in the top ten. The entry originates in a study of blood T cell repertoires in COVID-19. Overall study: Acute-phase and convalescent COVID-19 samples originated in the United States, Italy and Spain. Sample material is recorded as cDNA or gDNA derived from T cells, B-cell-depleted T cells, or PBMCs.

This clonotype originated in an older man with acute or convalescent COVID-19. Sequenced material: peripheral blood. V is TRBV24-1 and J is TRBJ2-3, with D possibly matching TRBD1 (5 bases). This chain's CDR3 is CATSDVRQTSTDTQYF. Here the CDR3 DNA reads TGTGCCACCAGTGATGTAAGACAGACTAGCACAGATACGCAGTATTTT.